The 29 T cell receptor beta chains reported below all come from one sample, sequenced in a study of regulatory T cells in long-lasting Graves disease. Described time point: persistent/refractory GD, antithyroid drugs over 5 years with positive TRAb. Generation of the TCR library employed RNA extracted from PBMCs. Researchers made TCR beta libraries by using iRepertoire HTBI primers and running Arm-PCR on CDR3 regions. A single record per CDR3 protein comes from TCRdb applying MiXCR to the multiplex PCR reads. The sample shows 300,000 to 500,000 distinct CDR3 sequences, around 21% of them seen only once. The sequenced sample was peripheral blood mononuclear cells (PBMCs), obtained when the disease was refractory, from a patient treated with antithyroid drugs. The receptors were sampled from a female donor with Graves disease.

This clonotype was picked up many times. CDR3 nucleotides: TGTGCCAGCAGTTCCACCTCCGGGAACGTCTACGAGCAGTACTTC. It translates to CASSSTSGNVYEQYF. This rearrangement joins TRBV12-3 or TRBV12-4 to TRBJ2-7, with D possibly TRBD2 on 5 matching bases. The CDR3 consists of 15 residues. The V end was cut by 4 bases, the J end by 3 bases, with 16 bases between.

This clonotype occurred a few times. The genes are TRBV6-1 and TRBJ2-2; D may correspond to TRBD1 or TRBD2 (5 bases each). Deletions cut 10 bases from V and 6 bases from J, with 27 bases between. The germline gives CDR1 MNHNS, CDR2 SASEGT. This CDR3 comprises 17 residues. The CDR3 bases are TGTGCCACCAGAGGGGATCAACCAGGGAGAGGGGCCGGGGAGCTGTTTTTT. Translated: CATRGDQPGRGAGELFF.

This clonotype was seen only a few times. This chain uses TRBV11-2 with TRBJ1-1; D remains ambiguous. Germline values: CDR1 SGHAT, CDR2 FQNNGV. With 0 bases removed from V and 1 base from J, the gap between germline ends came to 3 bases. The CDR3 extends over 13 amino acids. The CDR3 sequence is CASSLEWNTEAFF. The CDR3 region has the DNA TGTGCCAGCAGCTTAGAGTGGAACACTGAAGCTTTCTTT.

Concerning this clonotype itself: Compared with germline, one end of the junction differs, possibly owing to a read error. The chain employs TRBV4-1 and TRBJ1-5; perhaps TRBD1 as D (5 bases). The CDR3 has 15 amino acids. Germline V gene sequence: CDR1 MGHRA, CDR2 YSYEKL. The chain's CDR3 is CASSQGEGMSQPRHF. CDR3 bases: TGCGCCAGCAGCCAGGGGGAGGGAATGAGTCAGCCCCGGCATTTT.

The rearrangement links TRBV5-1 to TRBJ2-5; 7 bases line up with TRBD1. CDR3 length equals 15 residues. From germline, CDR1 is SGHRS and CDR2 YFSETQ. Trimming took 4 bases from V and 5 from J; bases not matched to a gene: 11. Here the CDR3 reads CASSRTGEKVETQYF. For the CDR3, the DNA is TGCGCCAGCAGCCGGACAGGAGAGAAGGTTGAGACCCAGTACTTC.

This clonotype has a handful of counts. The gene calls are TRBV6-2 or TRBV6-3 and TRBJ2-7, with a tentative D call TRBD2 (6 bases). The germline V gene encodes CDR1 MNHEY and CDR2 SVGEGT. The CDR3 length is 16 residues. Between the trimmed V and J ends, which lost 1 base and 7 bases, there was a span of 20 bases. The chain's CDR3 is CASSYYGGVGSREQYF. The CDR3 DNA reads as TGTGCCAGCAGTTACTACGGCGGGGTTGGGTCCCGGGAGCAGTACTTC.

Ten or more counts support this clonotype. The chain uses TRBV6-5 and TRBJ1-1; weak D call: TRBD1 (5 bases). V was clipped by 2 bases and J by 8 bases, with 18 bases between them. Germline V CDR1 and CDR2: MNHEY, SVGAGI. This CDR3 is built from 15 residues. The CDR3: CASSYGATWLAEAFF. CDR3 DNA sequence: TGTGCCAGCAGTTACGGGGCTACTTGGCTCGCGGAAGCTTTCTTT.

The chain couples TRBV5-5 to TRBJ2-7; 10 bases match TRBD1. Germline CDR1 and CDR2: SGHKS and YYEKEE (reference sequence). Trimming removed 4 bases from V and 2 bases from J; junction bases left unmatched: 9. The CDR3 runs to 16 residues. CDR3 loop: CASSPDAGTGAYEQYF. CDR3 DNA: TGTGCCAGCAGCCCGGATGCCGGGACAGGGGCCTACGAGCAGTACTTC.

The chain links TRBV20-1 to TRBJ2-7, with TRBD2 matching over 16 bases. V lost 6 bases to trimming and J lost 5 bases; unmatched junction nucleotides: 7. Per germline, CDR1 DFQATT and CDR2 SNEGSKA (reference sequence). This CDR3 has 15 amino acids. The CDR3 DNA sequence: TGCAGTGCCAGGGGACTAGCGGGAGGGCCTCACGAGCAGTACTTC. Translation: CSARGLAGGPHEQYF.

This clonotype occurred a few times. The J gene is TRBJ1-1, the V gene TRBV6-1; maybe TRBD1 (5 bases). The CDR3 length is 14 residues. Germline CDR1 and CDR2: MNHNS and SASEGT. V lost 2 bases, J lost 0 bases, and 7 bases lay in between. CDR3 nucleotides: TGTGCCAGCAGTGAACCCAGGGTGAACACTGAAGCTTTCTTT. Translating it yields CASSEPRVNTEAFF.

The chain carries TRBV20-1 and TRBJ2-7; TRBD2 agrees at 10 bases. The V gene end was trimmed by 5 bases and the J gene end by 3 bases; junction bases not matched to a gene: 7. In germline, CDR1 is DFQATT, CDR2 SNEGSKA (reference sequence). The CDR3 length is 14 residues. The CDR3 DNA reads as TGCAGTGCTGGATCTAGCGGGAGTATCTACGAGCAGTACTTC. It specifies CSAGSSGSIYEQYF.

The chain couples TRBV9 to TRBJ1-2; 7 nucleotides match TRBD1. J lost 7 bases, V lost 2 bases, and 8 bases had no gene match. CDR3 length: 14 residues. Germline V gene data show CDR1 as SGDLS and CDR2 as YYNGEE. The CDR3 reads CASSVRTGGGGYTF. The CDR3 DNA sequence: TGTGCCAGCAGCGTCCGGACAGGCGGGGGTGGCTACACCTTC.

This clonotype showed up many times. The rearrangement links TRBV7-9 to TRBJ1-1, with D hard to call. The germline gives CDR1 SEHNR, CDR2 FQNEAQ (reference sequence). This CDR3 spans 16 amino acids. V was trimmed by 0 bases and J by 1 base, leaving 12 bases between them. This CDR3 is CASSLAMVGGNTEAFF. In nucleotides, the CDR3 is TGTGCCAGCAGCTTAGCCATGGTAGGTGGGAACACTGAAGCTTTCTTT.

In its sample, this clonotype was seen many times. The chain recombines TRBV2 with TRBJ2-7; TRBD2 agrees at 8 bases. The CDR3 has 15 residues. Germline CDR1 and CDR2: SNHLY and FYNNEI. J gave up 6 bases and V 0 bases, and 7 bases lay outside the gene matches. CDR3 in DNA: TGTGCCAGCAGTGAAGCAGGGACTAGGGCGGCCGAGCAGTACTTC. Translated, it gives CASSEAGTRAAEQYF.

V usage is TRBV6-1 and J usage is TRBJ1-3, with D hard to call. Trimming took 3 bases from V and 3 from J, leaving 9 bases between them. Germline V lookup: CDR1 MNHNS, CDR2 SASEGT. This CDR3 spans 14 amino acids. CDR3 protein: CASSEGSFGNTIYF. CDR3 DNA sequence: TGTGCCAGCAGTGAGGGATCCTTTGGAAACACCATATATTTT.

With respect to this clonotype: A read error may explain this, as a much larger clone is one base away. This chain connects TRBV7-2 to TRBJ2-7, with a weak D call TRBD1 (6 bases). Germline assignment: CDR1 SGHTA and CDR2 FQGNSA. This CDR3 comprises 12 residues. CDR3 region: CASSGTTYEQHF. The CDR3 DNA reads TGTGCCAGCAGTGGGACAACTTACGAGCAGCACTTC.

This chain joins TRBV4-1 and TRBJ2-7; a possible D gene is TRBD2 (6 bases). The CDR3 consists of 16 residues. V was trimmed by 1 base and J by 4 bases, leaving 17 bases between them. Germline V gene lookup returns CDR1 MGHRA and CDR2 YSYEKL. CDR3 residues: CASSQAGNRELYEQYF. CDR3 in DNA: TGCGCCAGCAGCCAAGCCGGAAACCGGGAGCTGTACGAGCAGTACTTC.

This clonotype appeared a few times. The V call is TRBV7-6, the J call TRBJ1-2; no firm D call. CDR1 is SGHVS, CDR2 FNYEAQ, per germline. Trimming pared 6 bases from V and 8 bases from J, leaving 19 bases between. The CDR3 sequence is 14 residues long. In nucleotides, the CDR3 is TGTGCCAGCAGTTCCGGGGTAGGCTCTCCCGGCTACACCTTC. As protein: CASSSGVGSPGYTF.

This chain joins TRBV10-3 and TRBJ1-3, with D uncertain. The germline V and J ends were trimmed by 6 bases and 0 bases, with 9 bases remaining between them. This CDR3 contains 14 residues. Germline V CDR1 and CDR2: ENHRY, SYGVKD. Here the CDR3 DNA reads TGTGCCATCAGGCCACTGGGCTCTGGAAACACCATATATTTT. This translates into CAIRPLGSGNTIYF.

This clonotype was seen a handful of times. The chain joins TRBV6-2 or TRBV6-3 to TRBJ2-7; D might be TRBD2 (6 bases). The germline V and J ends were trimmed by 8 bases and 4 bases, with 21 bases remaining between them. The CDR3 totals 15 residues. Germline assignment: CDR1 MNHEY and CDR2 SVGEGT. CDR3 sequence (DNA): TGTGCCAGCCTAAACACTGCATCGGGAGAATACGAGCAGTACTTC. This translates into CASLNTASGEYEQYF.

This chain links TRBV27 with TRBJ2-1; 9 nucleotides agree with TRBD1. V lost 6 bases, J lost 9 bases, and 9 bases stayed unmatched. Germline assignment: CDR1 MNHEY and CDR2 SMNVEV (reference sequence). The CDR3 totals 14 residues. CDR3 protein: CASSSGTGIIEQFF. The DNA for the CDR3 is TGTGCCAGCAGCTCCGGGACAGGGATCATTGAGCAGTTCTTC.

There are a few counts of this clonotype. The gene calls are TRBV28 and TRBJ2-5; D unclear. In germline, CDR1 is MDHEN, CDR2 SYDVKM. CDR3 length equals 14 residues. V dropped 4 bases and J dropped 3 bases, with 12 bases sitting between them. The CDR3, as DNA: TGTGCCAGCAGTTCTCTTCTTGGGAAAGAGACCCAGTACTTC. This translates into CASSSLLGKETQYF.

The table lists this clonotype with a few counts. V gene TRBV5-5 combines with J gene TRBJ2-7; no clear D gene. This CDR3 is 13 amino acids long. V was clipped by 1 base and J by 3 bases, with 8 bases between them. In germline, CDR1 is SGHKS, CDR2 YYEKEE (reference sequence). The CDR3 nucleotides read TGTGCCAGCAGCTTGATTTGGGGCTACGAGCAGTACTTC. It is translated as CASSLIWGYEQYF.

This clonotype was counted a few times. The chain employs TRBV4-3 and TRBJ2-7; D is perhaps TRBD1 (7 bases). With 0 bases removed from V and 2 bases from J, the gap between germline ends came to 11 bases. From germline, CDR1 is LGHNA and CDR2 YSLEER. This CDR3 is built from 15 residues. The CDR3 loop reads CASSQEGRGAYEQYF. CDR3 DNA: TGCGCCAGCAGCCAAGAAGGCAGGGGGGCCTACGAGCAGTACTTC.

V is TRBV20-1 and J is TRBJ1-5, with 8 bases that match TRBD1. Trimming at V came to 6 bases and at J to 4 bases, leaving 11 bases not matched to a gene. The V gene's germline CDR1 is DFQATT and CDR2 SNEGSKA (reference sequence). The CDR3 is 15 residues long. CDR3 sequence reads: CSANDRGGINQPQHF. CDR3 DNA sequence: TGCAGTGCCAATGACAGGGGAGGGATAAATCAGCCCCAGCATTTT.

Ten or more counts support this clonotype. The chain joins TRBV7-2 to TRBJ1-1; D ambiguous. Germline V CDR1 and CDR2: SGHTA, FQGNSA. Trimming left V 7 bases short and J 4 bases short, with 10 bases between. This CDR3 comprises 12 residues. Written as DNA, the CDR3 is TGTGCCAGCACGGTCGGGAGCACTGAAGCTTTCTTT. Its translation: CASTVGSTEAFF.

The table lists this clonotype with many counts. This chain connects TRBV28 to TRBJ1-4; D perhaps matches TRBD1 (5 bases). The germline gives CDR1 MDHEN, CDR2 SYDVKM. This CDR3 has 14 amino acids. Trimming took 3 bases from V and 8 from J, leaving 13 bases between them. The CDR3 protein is CASSFGHSSEKLFF. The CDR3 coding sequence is TGTGCCAGCAGTTTCGGACATTCATCCGAAAAACTGTTTTTT. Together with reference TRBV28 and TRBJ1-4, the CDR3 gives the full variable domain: DVKVTQSSRYLVKRTGEKVFLECVQDMDHENMFWYRQDPGLGLRLIYFSYDVKMKEKGDIPEGYSVSREKKERFSLILESASTNQTSMYLCASSFGHSSEKLFFGSGTQLSVL.

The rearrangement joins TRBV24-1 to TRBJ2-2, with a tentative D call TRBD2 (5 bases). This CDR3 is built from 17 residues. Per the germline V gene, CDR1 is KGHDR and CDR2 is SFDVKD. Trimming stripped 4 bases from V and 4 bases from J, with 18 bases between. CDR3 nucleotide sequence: TGTGCCACCAGTGACCCCGGACGAGGACTGTTCACCGGGGAGCTGTTTTTT. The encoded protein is CATSDPGRGLFTGELFF.

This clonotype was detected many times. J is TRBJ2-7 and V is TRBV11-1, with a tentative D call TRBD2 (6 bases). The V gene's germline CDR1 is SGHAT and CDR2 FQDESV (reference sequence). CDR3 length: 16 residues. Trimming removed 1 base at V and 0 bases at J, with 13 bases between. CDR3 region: CASSLERAGSSYEQYF. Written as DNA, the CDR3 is TGTGCCAGCAGCTTAGAGCGCGCGGGGAGCTCCTACGAGCAGTACTTC.